This T cell receptor (beta chain) was recovered during a study of blood T cell repertoires in COVID-19. About the research overall: The study drew acute and convalescent COVID-19 samples from the United States, Italy and Spain. T cells, B-cell-depleted T cells, or PBMCs supplied cDNA or gDNA.

Source study methods: Amplified reference gene primers provided the basis for estimating nucleated cell counts. Sequenced by immunoSEQ multiplex PCR; TCRdb stores in-frame clones only, minus some. V, J and clone size are those of that table, while D and trimming were read from the DNA. The sample lists around 150,000 clones, about nine tenths seen once, with over 3.5% in the top ten. CDR1 LGHDT and CDR2 YNNKEL come from the germline V gene (reference sequence). This CDR3 spans 15 amino acids. With 0 bases clipped from V and 5 bases from J, the junction kept 6 bases outside the gene matches. The sample comprised peripheral blood. This chain connects TRBV3-1 (or the pseudogene TRBV3-2) to TRBJ2-5, with TRBD2 identical over 7 bases. The sequence was obtained from a woman aged 60-70 years who had recovered from COVID-19. The CDR3 bases are TGTGCCAGCAGCCAAGATTCCGGGGGGAAGGAGACCCAGTACTTC. Translation: CASSQDSGGKETQYF.